The 17 T cell receptor beta chains below come from one sample, sequenced in a study of T cell responses to AZD1222 COVID-19 vaccine. Assay used: immunoSEQ multiplex PCR; TCRdb lists only in-frame clones, some missing. The table lists under 200,000 clones, around 94% of them singletons, with 3.6% in the top ten. The input for sequencing was peripheral blood, taken 28 days after the second dose of the MenACWY control vaccine. Every receptor here comes from an adult who received the MenACWY meningococcal vaccine as a control.

This clone was counted between two and nine times. The chain is built from TRBV12-5 and TRBJ2-2; possibly TRBD1 for D (6 bases). CDR1 is LGHNT and CDR2 is FRNRAP in the germline V gene. V lost 3 bases and J 5 bases, leaving 16 bases between the germline ends. The CDR3 runs 16 residues. CDR3 protein: CASGLGQPEGTGELFF. The CDR3 DNA reads TGTGCTAGTGGTTTAGGACAGCCCGAAGGAACCGGGGAGCTGTTTTTT.

V gene TRBV7-9 combines with J gene TRBJ1-4; 8 nucleotides agree with TRBD1. Germline trimming cut 4 bases from V and 7 bases from J; bases unmatched to any gene: 5. Germline V gene sequence: CDR1 SEHNR, CDR2 FQNEAQ (reference sequence). This CDR3 has 14 residues. Here the CDR3 DNA reads TGTGCCAGCAGCTCCACAGGGGGGAGTGAAAAACTGTTTTTT. Translated: CASSSTGGSEKLFF.

The chain recombines TRBV7-9 with TRBJ1-4; 9 bases map to TRBD1. The germline V gene has CDR1 SEHNR and CDR2 FQNEAQ (reference sequence). CDR3 length: 14 residues. Trimming removed 4 bases from V and 6 bases from J; junction bases left unmatched: 3. This CDR3 reads CASSSGTGYEKLFF. The CDR3 DNA reads as TGTGCCAGCAGCTCCGGGACAGGGTATGAAAAACTGTTTTTT.

This chain connects TRBV19 to TRBJ2-7; D call uncertain. The V end lost 1 base, the J end lost 0 bases, and 7 bases lay between the germline ends. Germline V gene data show CDR1 as LNHDA and CDR2 as SQIVND (reference sequence). This CDR3 is built from 14 residues. The CDR3 coding sequence is TGTGCCAGTAGTATAGTGGCGGACTCCTACGAGCAGTACTTC. This sequence encodes CASSIVADSYEQYF.

The rearrangement uses TRBV7-3 and TRBJ1-6; D unresolved. CDR1 SGHTA and CDR2 FQGTGA come from the germline V gene. V was shortened by 5 bases and J by 10 bases, with 15 bases between the two germline ends. The CDR3 totals 14 residues. DNA for the CDR3: TGTGCCAGCAGCGCGGGGAGTTTCGAGTCACCCCTCCACTTT. It encodes CASSAGSFESPLHF.

The chain combines TRBV12-3 or TRBV12-4 with TRBJ1-4; D gene uncertain. The CDR3 loop spans 12 amino acids. Trimming cost V 10 bases and J 7 bases, with 13 bases left between them. The CDR3 sequence: CATHAGSEKLFF. CDR3 in DNA: TGTGCCACCCACGCCGGGAGTGAAAAACTGTTTTTT.

This CDR3 is CASSLSPGAEAFF. The CDR3 DNA follows: TGTGCCAGCAGCTTATCCCCGGGGGCCGAAGCTTTCTTT. The chain uses TRBV7-3 and TRBJ1-1; a weak D match, TRBD1 (6 bases). Germline CDR1 is SGHTA and CDR2 is FQGTGA. V lost 2 bases to trimming and J lost 8 bases, with 12 bases between them. The CDR3 contains 13 residues.

The genes are TRBV12-5 and TRBJ2-2; 7 bases are a match to TRBD1. The J segment lost 4 bases and the V segment lost 0 bases, leaving 2 bases of the junction unmatched. The CDR3 length is 15 residues. The germline gives CDR1 LGHNT, CDR2 FRNRAP. This CDR3 reads CASGLVQGTTGELFF. As DNA, the CDR3 is TGTGCTAGTGGTTTGGTACAGGGGACCACCGGGGAGCTGTTTTTT. Complete variable domain (other parts from reference TRBV12-5 and TRBJ2-2): DARVTQTPRHKVTEMGQEVTMRCQPILGHNTVFWYRQTMMQGLELLAYFRNRAPLDDSGMPKDRFSAEMPDATLATLKIQPSEPRDSAVYFCASGLVQGTTGELFFGEGSRLTVL.

The chain has TRBV18 and TRBJ1-2; possibly TRBD1 for D (6 bases). The CDR3 consists of 15 residues. Per germline, CDR1 KGHSH and CDR2 LQKENI. V was cut by 1 base and J by 3 bases, with 12 bases left in between. The CDR3 nucleotides read TGTGCCAGCTCACCACAGGGACACTCCGACTATGGCTACACCTTC. Translation: CASSPQGHSDYGYTF.

The rearrangement uses TRBV9 and TRBJ1-1, with TRBD1 identical over 7 bases. Germline trimming cut 5 bases from V and 3 bases from J; bases unmatched to any gene: 4. Germline V CDR1 and CDR2: SGDLS, YYNGEE. The CDR3 length is 13 residues. The CDR3 DNA is TGTGCCAGCAGTTACAGGGGTGACACTGAAGCTTTCTTT. Residues: CASSYRGDTEAFF.

Note on this clone: One junction end does not reproduce the germline sequence, and a read error may be involved. The gene calls are TRBV3-1 (or the pseudogene TRBV3-2) and TRBJ1-4; D possibly corresponds to TRBD1 (5 bases). Germline V gives CDR1 LGHDT, CDR2 YNNKEL (reference sequence). The CDR3 is 12 residues long. The CDR3 DNA reads as TGTGCCAGCAGCCAAGATGGGGACTTTATAAGATTT. It specifies CASSQDGDFIRF.

J is TRBJ2-1 and V is TRBV7-8, with a tentative D call TRBD1 (6 bases). CDR3 size: 13 residues. V was clipped by 10 bases and J by 7 bases, with 17 bases between them. Germline loops: CDR1 SGHVS, CDR2 FQNEAQ. The DNA of the CDR3 is TGTGCCACCGGCCAGGGGCCGAGAAATGAGCAGTTCTTC. Protein sequence: CATGQGPRNEQFF.

The chain carries TRBV30 and TRBJ2-5; D gene unclear. The germline gives CDR1 GTSNPN, CDR2 SVGIG (reference sequence). This CDR3 has 11 residues. Trimming cost V 3 bases and J 4 bases, with 6 bases left between them. For the CDR3, the DNA is TGTGCCTGGAGCCCGCTAGAGACCCAGTACTTC. This sequence encodes CAWSPLETQYF.

The rearrangement uses TRBV15 and TRBJ2-1, with TRBD2 as a possible D gene (6 bases). CDR3 length equals 16 residues. Germline-derived CDR1 and CDR2 are LNHNV and YYDKDF (reference sequence). V was pared by 1 base and J by 3 bases, with 13 bases between. The CDR3: CATSRGGGTFYNEQFF. Here the CDR3 DNA reads TGTGCCACCAGCAGAGGAGGCGGGACCTTCTACAATGAGCAGTTCTTC.

V usage is TRBV6-2 or TRBV6-3 and J usage is TRBJ1-1, with unresolved D. CDR1 is MNHEY and CDR2 is SVGEGT in the germline V gene. Trimming removed 2 bases at V and 6 bases at J, with 16 bases between. This CDR3 spans 15 amino acids. The DNA of the CDR3 is TGTGCCAGCAGTTACAAAGGGCCCCTTGTGGCTGAAGCTTTCTTT. As protein: CASSYKGPLVAEAFF.

CDR3 residues: CASRGSSGAYGNTIYF. Here the CDR3 DNA reads TGTGCCAGCAGGGGGAGTAGTGGTGCCTATGGAAACACCATATATTTT. The chain has TRBV28 and TRBJ1-3; no reliable D call. The CDR3 sequence is 16 residues long. Germline V gene lookup returns CDR1 MDHEN and CDR2 SYDVKM. V was pared by 6 bases and J by 3 bases, with 18 bases between.

This chain joins TRBV16 and TRBJ2-2; tentatively, D is TRBD2 (5 bases). Germline lookup yields CDR1 KGHSY and CDR2 FQNENV. The CDR3 extends over 14 amino acids. With 1 base removed from V and 3 bases from J, the gap between germline ends came to 6 bases. For the CDR3, the DNA is TGTGCCAGCAGCCAATACGGGGACACCGGGGAGCTGTTTTTT. Amino acid sequence: CASSQYGDTGELFF.